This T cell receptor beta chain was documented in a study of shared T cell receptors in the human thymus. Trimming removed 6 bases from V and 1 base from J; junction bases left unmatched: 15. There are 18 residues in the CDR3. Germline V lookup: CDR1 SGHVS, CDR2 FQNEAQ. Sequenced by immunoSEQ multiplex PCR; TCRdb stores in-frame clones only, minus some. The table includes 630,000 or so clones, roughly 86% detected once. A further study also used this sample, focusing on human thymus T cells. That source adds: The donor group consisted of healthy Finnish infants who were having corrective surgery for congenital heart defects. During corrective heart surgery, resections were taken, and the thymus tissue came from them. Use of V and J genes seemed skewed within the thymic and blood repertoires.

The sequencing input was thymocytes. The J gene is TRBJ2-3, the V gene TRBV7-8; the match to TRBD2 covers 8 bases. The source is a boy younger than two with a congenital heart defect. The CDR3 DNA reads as TGTGCCAGCAGACCCGGGACTAGGAGTTTTTCTGGCACAGATACGCAGTATTTT. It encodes CASRPGTRSFSGTDTQYF.